This TCR beta chain was retrieved from a study of long-term antiretroviral therapy in people with HIV. About the research overall: The oldest specimens predate the 2015 immediate-ART recommendation by about a decade. Study results and caveats: Blood specimens, gathered between about 2003 and 2018, were possibly obtained under older ART regimens.

Running of the v3.0 immunoSEQ assay took place at survey level. Generated by immunoSEQ multiplex PCR, the TCRdb table keeps only in-frame clones and is missing some. Of around 33,000 clones listed, approximately 85% are singletons. This clone was recorded once. The antigen is not known. Specimens held roughly 1-11 million cryopreserved PBMC prior to DNA extraction. CDR3 length equals 11 residues. CDR1 and CDR2 from the germline V gene are SQVTM and ANQGSEA. Trimming took off 4 bases at V and 12 bases at J, with 13 bases between the two ends. Sequencing used unsorted PBMCs, obtained 0.3 years after starting antiretroviral therapy. This chain links TRBV29-1 with TRBJ2-1, with D perhaps matching TRBD2 (6 bases). The receptor's source is a man younger than 30 with HIV. The CDR3 coding sequence is TGCAGCGTTGCCCTGGGACTCCGGCAGTTCTTC. Translation gives CSVALGLRQFF.